Following are 18 T cell receptor beta chains from one sample sequenced in a study of post-analysis software for immune sequencing data. Unique molecular identifiers were carried by the TCR beta cDNA libraries. From the PCR reads, TCRdb called clonotypes with MiXCR, one entry per CDR3 protein. The sample gives some 370,000 distinct CDR3 sequences, roughly 30% of which show up once; about an eighth is in the top ten. The study's findings and limits: Controls had lower frequencies than patients of about 5 TRBV segments, which included TRBV5-6, TRBV5-1 and TRBV20-1.

No cognate antigen is known for these TCRs. The specimen sequenced was blood. These receptors were taken from a girl aged 10-17 years with multiple sclerosis.

This clonotype was seen at least ten times. This sequence joins TRBV5-6 and TRBJ2-4; perhaps TRBD1 as D (5 bases). CDR1 and CDR2 from the germline V gene are SGHDT and YYEEEE. Trimming took off 5 bases at V and 0 bases at J, with 6 bases between the two ends. CDR3 length equals 13 residues. The CDR3 DNA follows: TGTGCCAGCAGTGACAGAGCCAAAAACATTCAGTACTTC. It specifies CASSDRAKNIQYF.

This clonotype was seen a few times. The rearrangement links TRBV27 to TRBJ2-1, with 8 bases aligning to TRBD2. This CDR3 contains 13 residues. CDR1 is MNHEY, CDR2 SMNVEV, per germline (reference sequence). Trimming cost V 5 bases and J 9 bases; bases outside gene matches: 6. The DNA of the CDR3 is TGTGCCAGCAGTACGGGACTAGTCAGTGAGCAGTTCTTC. Translation: CASSTGLVSEQFF.

V gene TRBV20-1 combines with J gene TRBJ2-5, with 7 bases identical to TRBD1. The CDR3 has 14 residues. V lost 5 bases, J lost 3 bases, and 9 bases stayed unmatched. Germline assignment: CDR1 DFQATT and CDR2 SNEGSKA (reference sequence). The chain's CDR3 is CSAGFGTAEETQYF. In DNA form, the CDR3 reads TGCAGTGCTGGATTCGGGACAGCAGAAGAGACCCAGTACTTC.

This rearrangement joins TRBV20-1 to TRBJ2-1; D not resolved. Germline V gene lookup returns CDR1 DFQATT and CDR2 SNEGSKA (reference sequence). The V end was cut by 5 bases, the J end by 10 bases, with 24 bases between. The CDR3 covers 15 residues. CDR3 in DNA: TGCAGTGCTTCTCCCCAGTGGCCCCAAGAAGGGGAGCAGTTCTTC. Protein: CSASPQWPQEGEQFF.

As regards this clonotype: A read error may explain this, as a much larger clone is one base away. The chain carries TRBV20-1 and TRBJ2-3; perhaps TRBD2 as D (6 bases). Germline V CDR1 and CDR2: DFQATT, SNEGSKA (reference sequence). The CDR3 consists of 12 residues. Deletions cut 1 base from V and 4 bases from J, with 6 bases between. The CDR3 sequence: CSARGGADTQYF. The CDR3 nucleotides read TGCAGTGCTAGAGGGGGGGCAGATACGCAGTATTTT.

The chain has TRBV4-3 and TRBJ1-1; 9 positions agree with TRBD1. V was clipped by 1 base and J by 5 bases; unmatched bases: 5. The CDR3 has 15 amino acids. The germline gives CDR1 LGHNA, CDR2 YSLEER. DNA for the CDR3: TGCGCCAGCAGCCAAGCCCCACAGGGGGCGACTGAAGCTTTCTTT. Encoded protein: CASSQAPQGATEAFF.

This chain uses TRBV6-5 with TRBJ2-3; TRBD2 matches 13 bases. The CDR3 spans 16 residues. V lost 5 bases, J lost 3 bases, and 5 bases stayed unmatched. Germline assignment: CDR1 MNHEY and CDR2 SVGAGI. DNA for the CDR3: TGTGCCAGCAGTCTGACTAGCGGGGGGTTAACAGATACGCAGTATTTT. This translates into CASSLTSGGLTDTQYF.

Ten or more counts support this clonotype. The genes are TRBV7-2 and TRBJ2-7, with TRBD2 as a possible D gene (5 bases). V lost 3 bases, J lost 4 bases, and 13 bases lay in between. The length of the CDR3 is 14 residues. The V gene's germline CDR1 is SGHTA and CDR2 FQGNSA. The chain's CDR3 is CASSFRGAPYEQYF. The CDR3 DNA sequence: TGTGCCAGCAGCTTTCGGGGTGCCCCTTACGAGCAGTACTTC.

CDR3 nucleotides: TGTGCCAGCAGCGGGGACAGGGGGCTGGCAGATACGCAGTATTTT. This sequence encodes CASSGDRGLADTQYF. This chain uses TRBV7-8 with TRBJ2-3; TRBD1 aligns across 12 bases. This CDR3 comprises 15 residues. V was clipped by 5 bases and J by 4 bases; unmatched bases: 4. Germline CDR1 is SGHVS and CDR2 is FQNEAQ.

J is TRBJ2-1 and V is TRBV9, with D tentatively TRBD2 (5 bases). The CDR3 length is 16 residues. Trimming shortened V by 2 bases and J by 0 bases, and 12 bases separated the two germline ends. Germline V gives CDR1 SGDLS, CDR2 YYNGEE. CDR3: CASSVVDSSSYNEQFF. The CDR3 DNA is TGTGCCAGCAGCGTTGTGGACTCAAGCTCCTACAATGAGCAGTTCTTC.

The chain joins TRBV5-1 to TRBJ1-1, with unresolved D. Germline lookup yields CDR1 SGHRS and CDR2 YFSETQ. The germline V and J ends were trimmed by 4 bases and 1 base, with 14 bases remaining between them. CDR3 size: 15 residues. The CDR3 coding sequence is TGCGCCAGCAGCCTTCTCGGTGCAGAGAACACTGAAGCTTTCTTT. This sequence encodes CASSLLGAENTEAFF.

The chain employs TRBV6-5 and TRBJ2-7; D is unresolved. CDR3 length: 16 residues. Germline-derived CDR1 and CDR2 are MNHEY and SVGAGI. The V and J ends lost 0 bases and 2 bases respectively, with 14 bases between them. The DNA of the CDR3 is TGTGCCAGCAGTTACTCAGCCTCCGGATCCCCCTACGAGCAGTACTTC. Protein sequence: CASSYSASGSPYEQYF.

The V gene is TRBV6-2 or TRBV6-3, the J gene TRBJ2-1; no reliable D call. Germline V lookup: CDR1 MNHEY, CDR2 SVGEGT. V lost 0 bases and J 9 bases, leaving 12 bases between the germline ends. There are 14 residues in the CDR3. In DNA form, the CDR3 reads TGTGCCAGCAGTTACTCGCAGACCCGACGTGAGCAGTTCTTC. Translating it yields CASSYSQTRREQFF.

This clonotype has a handful of counts. This chain connects TRBV29-1 to TRBJ1-1; TRBD1 matches 7 bases. There are 12 residues in the CDR3. The V segment lost 4 bases and the J segment 4 bases; nucleotides outside the gene matches: 3. Germline loops: CDR1 SQVTM, CDR2 ANQGSEA. The DNA for the CDR3 is TGCAGCGTTGGAGACAGGGCCACTGAAGCTTTCTTT. It codes for CSVGDRATEAFF.

The CDR3 here is CASKGGGAYEQYF. The CDR3 DNA follows: TGTGCCAGCAAGGGCGGGGGAGCCTACGAGCAGTACTTC. The rearrangement joins TRBV6-5 to TRBJ2-7, with TRBD2 matching over 7 bases. Per the germline V gene, CDR1 is MNHEY and CDR2 is SVGAGI. This CDR3 has 13 amino acids. With V trimmed by 7 bases and J by 2 bases, 5 bases remained unmatched.

J is TRBJ2-3 and V is TRBV2, with D possibly being TRBD2 (6 bases). Trimming removed 4 bases from V and 1 base from J, with 6 bases in between. From germline, CDR1 is SNHLY and CDR2 FYNNEI. This CDR3 has 13 amino acids. Written as DNA, the CDR3 is TGTGCCAGCAGTGGGGAGGGCACAGATACGCAGTATTTT. This codes for CASSGEGTDTQYF.

The chain is built from TRBV27 and TRBJ1-1; D is ambiguous. Germline values: CDR1 MNHEY, CDR2 SMNVEV (reference sequence). The V gene lost 2 bases and the J gene lost 3 bases, with 10 bases spanning the gap. The CDR3 runs to 14 residues. For the CDR3, the DNA is TGTGCCAGCAGTTTAAGCGGGCTACACACTGAAGCTTTCTTT. Translated, it gives CASSLSGLHTEAFF.

The chain uses TRBV6-6 and TRBJ2-5, with D possibly being TRBD2 (6 bases). This CDR3 comprises 14 residues. Trimming pared 3 bases from V and 4 bases from J, leaving 12 bases between. Germline V lookup: CDR1 MNHNY, CDR2 SVGAGI (reference sequence). Here the CDR3 reads CASSYHAEGETQYF. The CDR3 DNA reads as TGTGCCAGCAGTTATCACGCGGAGGGAGAGACCCAGTACTTC.